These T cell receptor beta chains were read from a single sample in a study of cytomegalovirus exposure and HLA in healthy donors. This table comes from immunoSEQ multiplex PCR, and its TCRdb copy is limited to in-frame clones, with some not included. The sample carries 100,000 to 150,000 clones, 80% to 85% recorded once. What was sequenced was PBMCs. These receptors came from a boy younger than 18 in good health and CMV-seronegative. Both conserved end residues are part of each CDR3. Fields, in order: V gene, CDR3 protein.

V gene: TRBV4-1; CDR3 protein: CASSQGGVGRAYNEQFF
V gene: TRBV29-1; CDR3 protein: CSVEDLSGFKKNTIYF
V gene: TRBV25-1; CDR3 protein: CASSEPGSPNEQYF
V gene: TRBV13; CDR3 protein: CASSIAGRETQYF
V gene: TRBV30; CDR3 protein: CAWSVYSQPQHF
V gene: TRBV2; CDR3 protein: CASGLETSGRVTDTGELFF
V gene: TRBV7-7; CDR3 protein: CATSPSSDYTDTQYF
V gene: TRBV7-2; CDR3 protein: CASSPRTSSYNEQFF
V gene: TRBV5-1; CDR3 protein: CASSHGLAGGPSETQYF
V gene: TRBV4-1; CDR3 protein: CASSQGTGLIGYTF
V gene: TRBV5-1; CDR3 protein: CASSLEDRAPYNEQFF
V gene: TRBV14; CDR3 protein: CASSQAPGLAETQYF
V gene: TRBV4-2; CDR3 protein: CASSQDRLQGMYTGELFF
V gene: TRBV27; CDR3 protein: CASSHARQGPYEQYF
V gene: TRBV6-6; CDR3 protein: CASSPILTGGGQPQHF
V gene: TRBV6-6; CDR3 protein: CASRITSGGYGYTF
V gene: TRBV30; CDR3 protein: CAWSVSDSPPIYF
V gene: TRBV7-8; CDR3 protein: CASSVPVAGGTDTQYF
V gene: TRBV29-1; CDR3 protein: CSVEVGSGGYTF
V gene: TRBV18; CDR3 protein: CASSPSVGGTGELFF
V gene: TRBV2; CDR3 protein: CASSVSRGRTNEKLFF
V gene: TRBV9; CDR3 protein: CASSGGTSGYNEQFF
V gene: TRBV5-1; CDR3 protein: CASSRSSGLFNNEQFF
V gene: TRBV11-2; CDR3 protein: CASSLEPVSSYEQYF
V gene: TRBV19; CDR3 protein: CASSMGQGSLEYF
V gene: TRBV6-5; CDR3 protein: CASSLGLTTYEQYF
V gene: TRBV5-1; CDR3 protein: CASSSRGGTETEAFF
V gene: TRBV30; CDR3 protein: CARRDRSYEQYF
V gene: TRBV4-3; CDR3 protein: CASSQGTGSGNTIYF
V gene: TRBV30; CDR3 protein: CAWSPRGASRRPEAFF
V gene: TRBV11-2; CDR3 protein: CASSLDGVGGYEQYF
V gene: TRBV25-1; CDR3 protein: CAIGPGQHNEQFF
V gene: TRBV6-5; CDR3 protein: CAFALGAGEQYF
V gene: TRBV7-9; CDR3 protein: CASSLDRGTAFF
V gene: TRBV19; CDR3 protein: CASSIVGGNTEAFF
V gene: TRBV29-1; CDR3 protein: CSVEPPGEYEQYF
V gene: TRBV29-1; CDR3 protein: CSAPLGGTEAFF
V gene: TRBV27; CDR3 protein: CASSPQYSYNEQFF
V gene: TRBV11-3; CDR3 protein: CASSFSEAGYNEQFF
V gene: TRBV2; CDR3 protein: CASRNSGTDTQYF
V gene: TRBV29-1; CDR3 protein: CSVAGTGDSYEQYF
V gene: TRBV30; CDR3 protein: CAWSTDRDRNEQFF
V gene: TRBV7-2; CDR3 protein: CASSLPGSGNTIYF
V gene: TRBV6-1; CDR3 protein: CASSELGTGGITDTQYF
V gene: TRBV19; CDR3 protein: CASSRTVNTEAFF
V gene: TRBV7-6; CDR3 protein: CASSIEGTGSGSNEKLFF
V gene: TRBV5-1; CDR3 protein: CASSGARDNEQFF
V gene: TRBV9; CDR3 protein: CASSQDWNTGELFF
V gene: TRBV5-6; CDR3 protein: CASSWGSMGANYEQYF
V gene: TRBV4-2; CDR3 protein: CASSQEDRAGQPQHF
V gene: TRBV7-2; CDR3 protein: CASSLSGDSRTEAFF
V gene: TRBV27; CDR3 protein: CASSPLTMGQYNEQFF
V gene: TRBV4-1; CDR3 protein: CASSHPKLPFPHHGYTF
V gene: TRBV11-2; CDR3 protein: CASSSPGLPNTGELFF
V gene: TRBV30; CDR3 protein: CAQAGDRGREQYF